This record covers a single TCR beta chain. In the authors' methods: Using reference gene primer amplification, nucleated cell counts were estimated. The repertoire was sequenced with immunoSEQ multiplex PCR; TCRdb's copy has only in-frame clones and lacks some. The D gene and trimming were derived from the DNA, and the V and J assignments and clone size from that table. The table includes 100,000 to 150,000 clones, about 80% detected once. This sample was taken from a study of blood T cell repertoires in COVID-19. Study background: Specimens from acute and convalescent COVID-19 originated in the United States, Italy and Spain. T cells, B-cell-depleted T cells, or PBMCs provided the cDNA or gDNA that served as material.

The CDR3 is made up of 15 amino acids. J gave up 0 bases and V 3 bases, and 1 base lay outside the gene matches. Germline V gene data show CDR1 as SGHVS and CDR2 as FQNEAQ. The receptor was derived from a man aged 40-49 years with active or convalescent COVID-19. The chain is built from TRBV7-8 and TRBJ1-4; TRBD1 matches 7 bases. The sequenced sample consisted of peripheral blood. This CDR3 reads CASSFQGATNEKLFF. DNA of the CDR3: TGTGCCAGCAGCTTTCAGGGGGCAACTAATGAAAAACTGTTTTTT.